Reported below is one T cell receptor (beta chain). The sample originates from a study of cytomegalovirus exposure and HLA in healthy donors. The PCR contained 60 Vbeta and 13 Jbeta primers. Clones were read by immunoSEQ multiplex PCR, and TCRdb kept only the in-frame ones, dropping some. This sample yields 170,000 or so clones, of which 80% are seen a single time; 0.65% to 0.75% belongs to the top ten. The V and J ends lost 6 bases and 2 bases, in that order; junction bases with no gene match: 6. This CDR3 contains 14 residues. CDR1 is ENHRY and CDR2 is SYGVKD in the germline V gene. The chain carries TRBV10-3 and TRBJ1-1, with 7 bases matching TRBD1. Sequencing was done on a sample of PBMCs. The sequence was obtained from a boy under 18 in good health and CMV-seronegative. The CDR3, as DNA: TGTGCCATCAGCCGGACAGGCTTCAACACTGAAGCTTTCTTT. This encodes CAISRTGFNTEAFF.